Described below is a single T cell receptor (beta chain) sequence and its context. Germline-derived CDR1 and CDR2 are DFQATT and SNEGSKA (reference sequence). With 6 bases removed from V and 6 bases from J, the gap between germline ends came to 12 bases. The CDR3 runs 13 residues. The sample comes from a study of human T cells and chemical hapten exposure. Using its own MiXCR run on the RACE reads, TCRdb lists one record per CDR3 protein. The table has approximately 97,000 distinct CDR3 sequences, around a quarter seen once. Time point in this sample: patch test 3, about 24 weeks after DPC sensitization. The sample's treatment: therapeutic diphenylcyclopropenone sensitization with weekly scalp DPC.

The receptor's source is a man aged 40-49 years with alopecia areata. Some clones in this sample may be carry-over from other donors' samples. The sample in question was whole blood, obtained in connection with sensitization to the hapten diphenylcyclopropenone (DPC). The gene calls are TRBV20-1 and TRBJ1-6; D is ambiguous. The CDR3 here is CSARGGFNSPLHF. The DNA for the CDR3 is TGCAGTGCCCGGGGAGGGTTTAATTCACCCCTCCACTTT.